This T cell receptor (beta chain) emerged from a study of naive and memory T cell subsets. Cells stained for CD3, CD4, CD8, CD45RA and CD27 were sorted into four subsets. Study-wide points: Over 95% of naive TCR sequences appeared only once, unlike memory subsets. Naive repertoires, especially CD8, held a few larger clonotypes, possibly memory cells re-expressing CD45RA. Activation and differentiation may alter RNA-based TCR counts. No ground truth validated the naive and memory repertoire findings.

An equimolar mix of two oligonucleotides served as the beta constant-region primer for TRBC1 and TRBC2. The ligated cDNA underwent four PCR rounds using SP2 and nested alpha and beta constant-region primers. TCRdb passed the UMI-ligation and nested PCR reads through MiXCR, listing each CDR3 protein once. Here the sample spans under 150,000 distinct CDR3 sequences, around 21% being singletons. Of note for this clonotype: Its cognate antigen is unknown.

The CDR3 runs 14 residues. Looked up from germline, CDR1 is MDHEN and CDR2 is SYDVKM. The V gene lost 7 bases and the J gene lost 2 bases, with 14 bases spanning the gap. The clonotype comes from a human donor in good health. Sequencing was carried out using naive CD8+ T cells from blood. The V call is TRBV28, the J call TRBJ1-1, with no clear D. For the CDR3, the DNA is TGTGCCAGCACCCTGGCCGGCTTTAACACTGAAGCTTTCTTT. It specifies CASTLAGFNTEAFF.